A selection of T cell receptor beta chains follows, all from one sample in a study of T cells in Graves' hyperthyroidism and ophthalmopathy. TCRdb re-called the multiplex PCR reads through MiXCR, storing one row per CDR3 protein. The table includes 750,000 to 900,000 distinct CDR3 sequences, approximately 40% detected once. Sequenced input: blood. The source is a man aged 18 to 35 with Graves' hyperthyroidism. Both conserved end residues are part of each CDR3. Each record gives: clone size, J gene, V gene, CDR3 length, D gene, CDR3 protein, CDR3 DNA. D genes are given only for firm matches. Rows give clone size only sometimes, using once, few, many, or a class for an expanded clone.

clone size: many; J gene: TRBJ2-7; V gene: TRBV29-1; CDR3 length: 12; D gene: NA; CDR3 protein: CSLRDSAYEQYF; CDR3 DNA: TGCAGCCTGCGGGACAGTGCCTACGAGCAGTACTTC
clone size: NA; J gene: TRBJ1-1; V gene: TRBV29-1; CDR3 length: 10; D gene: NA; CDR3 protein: CSVIGREAFF; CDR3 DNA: TGCAGCGTCATCGGGAGGGAAGCTTTCTTT
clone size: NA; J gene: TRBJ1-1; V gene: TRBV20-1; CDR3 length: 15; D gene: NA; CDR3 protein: CSARVKRERATEAFF; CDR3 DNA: TGCAGTGCTAGAGTAAAAAGGGAAAGGGCCACTGAAGCTTTCTTT
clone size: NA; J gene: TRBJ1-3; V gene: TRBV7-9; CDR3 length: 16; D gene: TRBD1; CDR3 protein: CASSASTGGYGYTIYF; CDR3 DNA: TGTGCCAGCAGCGCCAGCACAGGGGGCTATGGCTACACCATATATTTT
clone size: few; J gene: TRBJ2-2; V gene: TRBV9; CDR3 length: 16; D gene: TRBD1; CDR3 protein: CASSAAGTGGTGELFF; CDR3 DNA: TGTGCCAGCAGCGCCGCCGGGACAGGGGGCACCGGGGAGCTGTTTTTT
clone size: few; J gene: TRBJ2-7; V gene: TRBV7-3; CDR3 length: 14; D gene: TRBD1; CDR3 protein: CASSLIGGLPERYF; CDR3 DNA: TGTGCCAGCAGCTTAATAGGGGGCCTACCCGAGCGGTACTTC
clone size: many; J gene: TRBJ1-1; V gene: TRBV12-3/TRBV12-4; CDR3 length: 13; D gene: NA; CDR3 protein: CASSPTRGTEAFF; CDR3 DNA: TGTGCCAGCAGTCCCACGCGGGGCACTGAAGCTTTCTTT
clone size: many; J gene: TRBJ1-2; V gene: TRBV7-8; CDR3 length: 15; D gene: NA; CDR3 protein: CASSFHPGRGLGYTF; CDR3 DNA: TGTGCCAGCAGCTTCCACCCTGGGAGAGGTTTGGGCTACACCTTC
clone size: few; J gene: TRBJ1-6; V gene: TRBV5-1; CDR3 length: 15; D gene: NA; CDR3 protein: CASSSDLGNNSPLHF; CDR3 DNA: TGCGCCAGCAGCTCCGACCTAGGGAACAATTCACCCCTCCACTTT
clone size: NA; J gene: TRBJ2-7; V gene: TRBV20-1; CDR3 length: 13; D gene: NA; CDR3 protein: CSARPDTTYEQYF; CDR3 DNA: TGCAGTGCCCGGCCTGACACTACCTACGAGCAGTACTTC
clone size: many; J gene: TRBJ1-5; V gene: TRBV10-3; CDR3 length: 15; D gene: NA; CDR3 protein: CAISESIGGYQPQHF; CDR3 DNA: TGTGCCATCAGTGAGTCGATTGGGGGGTACCAGCCCCAGCATTTT
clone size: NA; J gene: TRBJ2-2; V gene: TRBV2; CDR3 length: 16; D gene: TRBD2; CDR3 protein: CASSARLADNTGELFF; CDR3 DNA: TGTGCCAGCAGTGCAAGACTAGCGGACAACACCGGGGAGCTGTTTTTT
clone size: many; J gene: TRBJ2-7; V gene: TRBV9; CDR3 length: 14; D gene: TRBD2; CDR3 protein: CASSASGSWNEQYF; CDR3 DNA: TGTGCCAGCAGCGCGAGCGGGAGTTGGAACGAGCAGTACTTC
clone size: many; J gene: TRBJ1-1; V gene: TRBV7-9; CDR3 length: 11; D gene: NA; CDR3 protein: CASSTSTEAFF; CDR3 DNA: TGTGCCAGCAGCACCTCCACTGAAGCTTTCTTT
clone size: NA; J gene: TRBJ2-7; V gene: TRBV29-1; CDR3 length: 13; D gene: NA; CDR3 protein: CSVEPQGEGEQYF; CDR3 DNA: TGCAGCGTTGAACCCCAGGGAGAAGGAGAGCAGTACTTC
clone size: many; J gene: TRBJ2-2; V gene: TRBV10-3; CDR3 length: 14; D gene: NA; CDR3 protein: CAITARGNTGELFF; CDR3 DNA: TGTGCCATCACGGCCAGGGGGAACACCGGGGAGCTGTTTTTT